The 19 T cell receptor beta chains presented below share a single source sample, sequenced in a study of cytomegalovirus exposure and HLA in healthy donors. In the PCR, 60 Vbeta and 13 Jbeta primers were used. Assay used: immunoSEQ multiplex PCR; TCRdb lists only in-frame clones, some missing. The profile covers about 270,000 clones, with just over 70% appearing a single time and around 2% taken by the ten largest. Specimen: PBMCs. The receptors originated from a female donor in good health and CMV-seronegative.

The rearrangement links TRBV28 to TRBJ1-5; D gene ambiguous. The CDR3 is made up of 17 amino acids. CDR1 is MDHEN, CDR2 SYDVKM, per germline. The V gene lost 2 bases and the J gene lost 2 bases, with 16 bases spanning the gap. The CDR3 coding sequence is TGTGCCAGCAGTTTAGCGGCAGGTCGGGGTGGCAATCAGCCCCAGCATTTT. Encoded protein: CASSLAAGRGGNQPQHF.

The chain combines TRBV5-4 with TRBJ1-4, with 7 bases that match TRBD1. Germline V gives CDR1 SGHNT, CDR2 YYREEE (reference sequence). With V trimmed by 3 bases and J by 7 bases, 12 bases remained unmatched. CDR3 length equals 16 residues. For the CDR3, the DNA is TGTGCCAGCAGCTGGGCCGGGACAGCTAGGAGTGAAAAACTGTTTTTT. Translating it yields CASSWAGTARSEKLFF.

The rearrangement joins TRBV27 to TRBJ2-1; 7 nucleotides agree with TRBD2. With V trimmed by 5 bases and J by 6 bases, 10 bases remained unmatched. Germline-derived CDR1 and CDR2 are MNHEY and SMNVEV (reference sequence). The CDR3 loop spans 15 amino acids. The CDR3 DNA is TGTGCCAGCAGTCCAATACGGACTAGGGCCAATGAGCAGTTCTTC. Its protein product is CASSPIRTRANEQFF.

The chain joins TRBV6-4 to TRBJ2-5; 7 positions agree with TRBD2. J gave up 3 bases and V 4 bases, and 5 bases lay outside the gene matches. Germline V gives CDR1 MRHNA, CDR2 SNTAGT. The CDR3 is made up of 14 amino acids. The CDR3 region has the DNA TGTGCCAGCAGTGGGGGGGGTGGGGAAGAGACCCAGTACTTC. It specifies CASSGGGGEETQYF.

The gene calls are TRBV11-2 and TRBJ2-6; TRBD1 agrees at 8 bases. The CDR3 spans 18 residues. V gave up 5 bases and J gave up 0 bases; unmatched junction bases: 9. The germline CDR1 and CDR2 sequences are SGHAT and FQNNGV. The DNA of the CDR3 is TGTGCCAGCAGCCCCGGACAGGGTTTAAGCTCTGGGGCCAACGTCCTGACTTTC. Protein: CASSPGQGLSSGANVLTF.

The rearrangement uses TRBV19 and TRBJ1-5; unclear D gene. V dropped 2 bases and J dropped 5 bases, with 10 bases sitting between them. Germline assignment: CDR1 LNHDA and CDR2 SQIVND (reference sequence). The length of the CDR3 is 14 residues. CDR3: CASSISQIHQPQHF. The CDR3 region has the DNA TGTGCCAGTAGTATATCGCAGATACATCAGCCCCAGCATTTT.

This clone has just a few counts. The chain links TRBV9 to TRBJ1-6; 10 bases are shared with TRBD1. V shed 2 bases, J shed 15 bases, and the junction held 8 bases outside the gene matches. The CDR3 runs 14 residues. CDR1 is SGDLS and CDR2 is YYNGEE in the germline V gene. The CDR3 DNA sequence: TGTGCCAGCAGCGTGGGACAGGGGACTGTGCACCTCCACTTT. Its protein is CASSVGQGTVHLHF. Together with reference TRBV9 and TRBJ1-6, the CDR3 gives the full variable domain: DSGVTQTPKHLITATGQRVTLRCSPRSGDLSVYWYQQSLDQGLQFLIQYYNGEERAKGNILERFSAQQFPDLHSELNLSSLELGDSALYFCASSVGQGTVHLHFGNGTRLTVT.

Only a few counts were recorded for this clone. V usage is TRBV2 and J usage is TRBJ1-4; no definite D call. Germline V lookup: CDR1 SNHLY, CDR2 FYNNEI. This CDR3 has 13 amino acids. Trimming pared 3 bases from V and 4 bases from J, leaving 6 bases between. CDR3 region: CASSEGFNEKLFF. CDR3 coding DNA: TGTGCCAGCAGTGAGGGCTTTAATGAAAAACTGTTTTTT.

The V call is TRBV16, the J call TRBJ2-5; D might be TRBD1 (5 bases). The germline V gene encodes CDR1 KGHSY and CDR2 FQNENV. The V and J ends lost 1 base and 3 bases respectively, with 9 bases between them. The CDR3 loop spans 14 amino acids. The CDR3 DNA follows: TGTGCCAGCAGCCAATTTCAAGGGGAAGAGACCCAGTACTTC. Translated, it gives CASSQFQGEETQYF.

The chain joins TRBV9 to TRBJ2-7, with 7 bases fitting TRBD2. The CDR3 consists of 15 residues. Per the germline V gene, CDR1 is SGDLS and CDR2 is YYNGEE. The V gene end was trimmed by 0 bases and the J gene end by 2 bases; junction bases not matched to a gene: 5. The CDR3 loop is CASSVDGGSAYEQYF. CDR3 DNA sequence: TGTGCCAGCAGCGTAGATGGCGGGAGTGCCTACGAGCAGTACTTC.

This sequence joins TRBV2 and TRBJ1-1; D gene uncertain. Trimming pared 1 base from V and 4 bases from J, leaving 13 bases between. CDR1 SNHLY and CDR2 FYNNEI come from the germline V gene. This CDR3 comprises 15 residues. In nucleotides, the CDR3 is TGTGCCAGCAGTGAAGGAGGGAAGACTGTCACTGAAGCTTTCTTT. Protein: CASSEGGKTVTEAFF.

The CDR3 loop reads CASSFPDSGSTDTQYF. CDR3 coding DNA: TGTGCCAGCAGTTTTCCCGATAGCGGGAGCACAGATACGCAGTATTTT. The rearrangement links TRBV28 to TRBJ2-3; 7 nucleotides match TRBD2. Germline V CDR1 and CDR2: MDHEN, SYDVKM. V dropped 3 bases and J dropped 0; count of bases not matched to a gene: 6. This CDR3 contains 16 residues.

This clone was counted only a few times. V usage is TRBV6-6 and J usage is TRBJ2-4; D not certain. V lost 2 bases, J lost 0 bases, and 11 bases lay in between. The germline V gene encodes CDR1 MNHNY and CDR2 SVGAGI (reference sequence). The CDR3 is 16 amino acids. In DNA, the CDR3 is TGTGCCAGCAGTTACGTGTCAGGTCTAGCCAAAAACATTCAGTACTTC. Protein product: CASSYVSGLAKNIQYF.

J is TRBJ2-5 and V is TRBV2; D may be TRBD2 (6 bases). The V gene lost 6 bases and the J gene lost 4 bases, with 12 bases spanning the gap. This CDR3 is 13 amino acids long. CDR1 is SNHLY and CDR2 is FYNNEI in the germline V gene. CDR3 sequence (DNA): TGTGCCAGCAGCCCCGGGACTCGAGAGACCCAGTACTTC. It is translated as CASSPGTRETQYF. The variable domain in full, completed from reference TRBV2 and TRBJ2-5, reads EPEVTQTPSHQVTQMGQEVILRCVPISNHLYFYWYRQILGQKVEFLVSFYNNEISEKSEIFDDQFSVERPDGSNFTLKIRSTKLEDSAMYFCASSPGTRETQYFGPGTRLLVL.

This sequence joins TRBV7-9 and TRBJ1-2; 7 bases are a match to TRBD1. This CDR3 comprises 18 residues. CDR1 is SEHNR, CDR2 FQNEAQ, per germline (reference sequence). The V and J ends lost 3 bases and 0 bases, in that order; junction bases with no gene match: 13. CDR3 DNA: TGTGCCAGCAGCTTCATGGCCGGCTTAACAGGGGCTAACTATGGCTACACCTTC. The encoded protein is CASSFMAGLTGANYGYTF.

The chain has TRBV4-2 and TRBJ2-1; 10 bases line up with TRBD2. The CDR3 spans 16 residues. The germline gives CDR1 LGHNA, CDR2 YNFKEQ. Germline trimming cut 0 bases from V and 8 bases from J; bases unmatched to any gene: 7. The chain's CDR3 is CASSQESSGSPHEQFF. Written as DNA, the CDR3 is TGTGCCAGCAGCCAAGAGTCTAGCGGGAGCCCCCATGAGCAGTTCTTC.

This sequence joins TRBV11-3 and TRBJ2-3, with D possibly TRBD2 on 6 matching bases. Trimming cost V 6 bases and J 4 bases, with 14 bases left between them. Germline V gives CDR1 SGHNT, CDR2 YENEEA. The CDR3 sequence is 14 residues long. The CDR3 coding sequence is TGTGCCAGCAGTTTGAGACGGGAGCCAGATACGCAGTATTTT. Encoded protein: CASSLRREPDTQYF.

This clone was found once. The chain recombines TRBV20-1 with TRBJ2-5, with D unclear. The CDR3 extends over 11 amino acids. CDR1 is DFQATT, CDR2 SNEGSKA, per germline (reference sequence). V was clipped by 5 bases and J by 7 bases, with 11 bases between them. CDR3 in amino acids: CSASTPGTQYF. The CDR3 bases are TGCAGTGCTTCGACCCCGGGGACCCAGTACTTC.

The chain employs TRBV28 and TRBJ1-2, with TRBD1 matching 10 bases. Germline CDR1 is MDHEN and CDR2 is SYDVKM. J gave up 4 bases and V 5 bases, and 7 bases lay outside the gene matches. This CDR3 region has 15 residues. The CDR3 sequence is CASSMRQGASYGYTF. The CDR3 DNA follows: TGTGCCAGCAGTATGAGACAGGGGGCGTCCTATGGCTACACCTTC.